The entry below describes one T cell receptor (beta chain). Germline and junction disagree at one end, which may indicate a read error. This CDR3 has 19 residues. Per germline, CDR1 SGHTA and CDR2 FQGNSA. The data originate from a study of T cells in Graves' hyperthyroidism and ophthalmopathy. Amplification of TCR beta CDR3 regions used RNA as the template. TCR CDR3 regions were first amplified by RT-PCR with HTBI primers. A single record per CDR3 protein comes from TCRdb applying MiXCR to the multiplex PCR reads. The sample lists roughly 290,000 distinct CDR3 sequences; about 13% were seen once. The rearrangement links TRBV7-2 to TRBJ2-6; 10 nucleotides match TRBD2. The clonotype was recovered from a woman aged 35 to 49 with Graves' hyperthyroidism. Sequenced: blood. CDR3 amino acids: CAGSLAGAGGSSGANVLTF. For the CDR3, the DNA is TGTGCCGGCAGCTTAGCCGGAGCGGGAGGGAGCTCTGGGGCCAACGTCCTGACTTTC. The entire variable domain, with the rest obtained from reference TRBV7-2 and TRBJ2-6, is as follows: GAGVSQSPSNKVTEKGKDVELRCDPISGHTALYWYRQSLGQGLEFLIYFQGNSAPDKSGLPSDRFSAERTGGSVSTLTIQRTQQEDSAVYLCAGSLAGAGGSSGANVLTFGAGSRLTVL.